Listed below are T cell receptor beta chains from one sample, sequenced in a study of cytomegalovirus exposure and HLA in healthy donors. Libraries were prepared by immunoSEQ multiplex PCR; TCRdb keeps only in-frame clonotypes and omits some of them. The sample lists 100,000 to 150,000 clones, approximately 69% seen once, with around 6.6% in the top ten. Sequenced: PBMCs. Receptors originate from a man aged 35 to 55 in good health and CMV-seropositive. Both conserved end residues are part of each CDR3. A D gene is named only where the DNA matches it firmly. Not all rows give a size; the values are once, few, many and, for expanded clones, a class.

D gene	J gene	clone size	V gene	CDR3 DNA	CDR3 protein
NA	TRBJ2-3	NA	TRBV29-1	TGCAGCGTTGAGTTTGCAACAGGTACGCAGTATTTT	CSVEFATGTQYF
NA	TRBJ2-7	NA	TRBV19	TGTGCCAGTAGTATAGCCCCGACTACTCCCTACGAGCAGTACTTC	CASSIAPTTPYEQYF
TRBD1	TRBJ1-2	NA	TRBV7-8	TGTGCCAGCAGCTTAGAGGGACAGACCTATGGCTACACCTTC	CASSLEGQTYGYTF
TRBD2	TRBJ2-5	few	TRBV5-1	TGCGCCAGCAGCAAAGGGACTAGCGGGGGTGAGACCCAGTACTTC	CASSKGTSGGETQYF
TRBD2	TRBJ2-1	NA	TRBV5-5	TGTGCCAGCAGCTTCAATGTAGCGGGATTCTACAATGAGCAGTTCTTC	CASSFNVAGFYNEQFF
TRBD1	TRBJ2-7	NA	TRBV28	TGTGCCAGCAGTTTAGGACAGGGTGCCCACGAGCAGTACTTC	CASSLGQGAHEQYF
TRBD1	TRBJ1-2	few	TRBV10-3	TGTGCCATCAGTCGACAGGGCTATGGCTACACCTTC	CAISRQGYGYTF
TRBD2	TRBJ2-5	NA	TRBV2	TGTGCCAGCTCGACTAGCGCGGGTCGAGAGACCCAGTACTTC	CASSTSAGRETQYF
NA	TRBJ1-2	NA	TRBV28	TGTGCCAGCAGTTTGTGGTACAGGCCCATTGACTACACCTTC	CASSLWYRPIDYTF
NA	TRBJ1-1	NA	TRBV11-1	TGTGCCAGCACCGGAACTTGGGAGGCTGCTCTCTTT	CASTGTWEAALF
NA	TRBJ1-1	once	TRBV5-1	TGCGCCAGCAGCTCATTAAGGGGGAAGAACACTGAAGCTTTCTTT	CASSSLRGKNTEAFF
NA	TRBJ2-1	NA	TRBV9	TGTGCCAGCAGCGTAGCGGGCAATGAGCAGTTCTTC	CASSVAGNEQFF
NA	TRBJ2-7	NA	TRBV15	TGTGCCACCAGCAGCGTCCGTGCCCGGGGCGGGGCCTACGAGCAGTACTTC	CATSSVRARGGAYEQYF
NA	TRBJ2-7	NA	TRBV6-1	TGTGCCAGCAGTGAAGATCACAGCTCCTACGAGCAGTACTTC	CASSEDHSSYEQYF
TRBD2	TRBJ2-5	few	TRBV7-9	TGTGCCAGCAGCTTAGGGGGGGGCCAAGAGACCCAGTACTTC	CASSLGGGQETQYF
TRBD2	TRBJ2-7	NA	TRBV5-1	TGCGCCAGCAGCTTGGGAACTAGCGGCGAGCAGTACTTC	CASSLGTSGEQYF
TRBD2	TRBJ2-7	NA	TRBV6-5	TGTGCCAGCAGCCGCCAGCGGGAGGGCGGTTACGAGCAGTACTTC	CASSRQREGGYEQYF
TRBD2	TRBJ2-7	once	TRBV28	TGTGCCAGCAGTTCGCTAGCGGGAGCAATCCACGAGCAGTACTTC	CASSSLAGAIHEQYF
NA	TRBJ1-2	NA	TRBV10-1	TGCGCCAGCAGTGTTAACAGAGACTATGGCTACACCTTC	CASSVNRDYGYTF
NA	TRBJ1-5	NA	TRBV5-5	TGTGCCAGCAGCTATCAAACAGGGATCGATCAGCCCCAGCATTTT	CASSYQTGIDQPQHF
TRBD2	TRBJ2-7	NA	TRBV7-6	TGTGCCAGCAGCTTAGCGAGCGGGGGCTCCTACGAGCAGTACTTC	CASSLASGGSYEQYF
NA	TRBJ1-1	NA	TRBV11-2	TGTGCCAGCAGCTCATTAGGGTTGGGGCAGGACACTGAAGCTTTCTTT	CASSSLGLGQDTEAFF
TRBD1	TRBJ2-1	NA	TRBV29-1	TGCAGCGTTGGAGACAGGGGCTCCTACAATGAGCAGTTCTTC	CSVGDRGSYNEQFF
TRBD2	TRBJ2-7	NA	TRBV10-1	TGCGCCAGCACCCGGACTAGCGGGAGCTTAATATCCTACGAGCAGTACTTC	CASTRTSGSLISYEQYF
TRBD2	TRBJ2-3	NA	TRBV27	TGTGCCAGCAGTTTAACTAGCGGGAGTAGCACAGATACGCAGTATTTT	CASSLTSGSSTDTQYF
NA	TRBJ1-4	NA	TRBV6-5	TGTGCCAGCAGACCTGGGAGGGAGCGGGAAAAACTGTTTTTT	CASRPGREREKLFF
NA	TRBJ2-1	NA	TRBV11-3	TGTGCCAGCAGCTTAGAAGGGGCAGGGGATGAGCAGTTCTTC	CASSLEGAGDEQFF
NA	TRBJ2-3	NA	TRBV7-9	TGTGCCAGCAGCTTAGCGTCTGATACGCAGTATTTT	CASSLASDTQYF
TRBD2	TRBJ2-7	NA	TRBV2	TGTGCCAGCCTAGGACTAGCGGGCCCCTACGAGCAGTACTTC	CASLGLAGPYEQYF
TRBD2	TRBJ2-1	NA	TRBV9	TGTGCCAGCAGCGTAACTAGCGGTAGGGGTTCGAGCGTCTATGAGCAGTTCTTC	CASSVTSGRGSSVYEQFF
TRBD1	TRBJ1-2	NA	TRBV7-2	TGTGCCAGCAGCCGGACAGGGGATGGCTACACCTTC	CASSRTGDGYTF
NA	TRBJ1-4	NA	TRBV5-1	TGCGCCAGCAGCCCGGGGAGCAGCCGGGAAAAACTGTTTTTT	CASSPGSSREKLFF
TRBD1	TRBJ2-7	once	TRBV7-6	TGTGCCAGCAGCTCCAACAGGGGGTACGAGCAGTACTTC	CASSSNRGYEQYF
TRBD1	TRBJ1-4	NA	TRBV6-5	TGTGCCAGCAACAGACAGGGGGGTGAAAAACTGTTTTTT	CASNRQGGEKLFF
NA	TRBJ2-1	NA	TRBV11-2	TGTGCCAGCAGCTTGGGGAGGACTTCCCGGGATGAGCAGTTCTTC	CASSLGRTSRDEQFF
TRBD2	TRBJ2-1	few	TRBV29-1	TGCAGCGTGGGGGGACTAGATGAGTTCTTC	CSVGGLDEFF
NA	TRBJ2-1	NA	TRBV29-1	TGCAGCGTTGAAGCGACCCCTAGAGGTAGTAATAACAATGAGCAGTTCTTC	CSVEATPRGSNNNEQFF
TRBD1	TRBJ2-3	NA	TRBV18	TGTGCCAGCTCAACCCGGACAGGGGGAACAGATACGCAGTATTTT	CASSTRTGGTDTQYF
NA	TRBJ1-6	NA	TRBV4-1	TGCGCCAGCAGCCAAGACCCGACTCGGGGTAATTCACCCCTCCACTTT	CASSQDPTRGNSPLHF
TRBD2	TRBJ2-5	NA	TRBV9	TGTGCCAGCAGCGTAGGATCCCTAGCGGGGGGATTTGGAGAGACCCAGTACTTC	CASSVGSLAGGFGETQYF
NA	TRBJ2-2	NA	TRBV10-3	TGTGCCATCAGTGATTTTTCGGCCGGGGAGCTGTTTTTT	CAISDFSAGELFF
TRBD1	TRBJ2-1	NA	TRBV6-1	TGTGCCAGCAATCCCCGGGACAGGGGGTACAATGAGCAGTTCTTC	CASNPRDRGYNEQFF
NA	TRBJ1-1	NA	TRBV18	TGTGCCAGCTCACCAGGGGTTTCGGGGGGTAAGAGTGAAGCTTTCTTT	CASSPGVSGGKSEAFF
NA	TRBJ2-5	NA	TRBV27	TGTGCCAGCAGTTTGGCCGCGAGGCGAGAGACCCAGTACTTC	CASSLAARRETQYF
NA	TRBJ2-4	NA	TRBV14	TGTGCCAGCAGCCAGGGGGGTTTTGGAAACATTCAGTACTTC	CASSQGGFGNIQYF
NA	TRBJ2-1	NA	TRBV7-6	TGTGCCAGCAGCTCCAGGGGTTTACACAATGAGCAGTTCTTC	CASSSRGLHNEQFF
NA	TRBJ2-1	NA	TRBV7-2	TGTGCCAGCAGCTTAGCTAGCGGACCCTACAATGAGCAGTTCTTC	CASSLASGPYNEQFF
NA	TRBJ2-1	few	TRBV5-8	TGTGCCAGCAGCTTCGTGTATGAGCAGTTCTTC	CASSFVYEQFF
TRBD2	TRBJ2-7	NA	TRBV5-1	TGCGCCAGCAGCAGACTAGAGACGGGGCTGGGAGGGGAGCAGTACTTC	CASSRLETGLGGEQYF
NA	TRBJ2-6	NA	TRBV18	TGTGCCAGCTCACCAATGAGGAAGCTCTCTGGGGCCAACGTCCTGACTTTC	CASSPMRKLSGANVLTF
NA	TRBJ1-1	NA	TRBV5-1	TGCGCCAGCAGCGTACAGGAGAACACTGAAGCTTTCTTT	CASSVQENTEAFF
TRBD1	TRBJ2-6	NA	TRBV28	TGTGCCAGCAGTGCAGGGGGCGCTGGGGCCAACGTCCTGACTTTC	CASSAGGAGANVLTF
TRBD1	TRBJ2-3	few	TRBV19	TGTGCCAGTAGTATACAGAACACAGGGGTTACGCAGTATTTT	CASSIQNTGVTQYF
NA	TRBJ1-6	NA	TRBV6-5	TGTGCCAGCAGTTACAGGGGTCTGGCTTCACCCCTCCACTTT	CASSYRGLASPLHF
TRBD1	TRBJ1-1	NA	TRBV28	TGTGCCAGCACTATTATGACAGGGTTGAGCACTGAAGCTTTCTTT	CASTIMTGLSTEAFF
NA	TRBJ1-1	NA	TRBV19	TGTGCCAGTAGTATAACTCGCGGGTACACTGAAGCTTTCTTT	CASSITRGYTEAFF
TRBD1	TRBJ2-7	NA	TRBV5-4	TGTGCCAGCAGCTTGGCCTTCGTGACAGGGACCTACGAGCAGTACTTC	CASSLAFVTGTYEQYF
NA	TRBJ2-1	NA	TRBV10-3	TGTGCCATCAGTGAGACTGAGGGTGAGCAGTTCTTC	CAISETEGEQFF
NA	TRBJ1-2	few	TRBV6-5	TGTGCCAGCAGTTACAGCATACTGGACTATGGCTACACCTTC	CASSYSILDYGYTF
NA	TRBJ2-7	NA	TRBV28	TGTGCCAGCAGTTTTGAGGGAACAACCTACGAGCAGTACTTC	CASSFEGTTYEQYF